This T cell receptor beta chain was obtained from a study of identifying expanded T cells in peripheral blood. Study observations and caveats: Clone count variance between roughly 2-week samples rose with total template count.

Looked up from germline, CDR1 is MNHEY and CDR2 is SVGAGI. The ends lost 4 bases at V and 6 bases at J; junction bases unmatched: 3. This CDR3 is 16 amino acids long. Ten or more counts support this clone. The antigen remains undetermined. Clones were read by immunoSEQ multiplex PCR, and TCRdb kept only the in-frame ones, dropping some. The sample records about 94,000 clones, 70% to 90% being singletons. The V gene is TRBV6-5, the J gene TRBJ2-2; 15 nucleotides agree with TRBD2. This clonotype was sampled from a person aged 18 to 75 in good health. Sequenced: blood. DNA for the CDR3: TGTGCCAGCAGTTCCGGACTAGCGGGAGGGCCCGGGGAGCTGTTTTTT. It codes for CASSSGLAGGPGELFF.